One T cell receptor (beta chain) is described in this entry. The ends were cut back, 5 bases at V and 6 bases at J, with 5 bases in the middle. CDR3 size: 12 residues. The sample belongs to a study of control samples from healthy donors and cancer patients. The assay was immunoSEQ multiplex PCR, and TCRdb's table has in-frame clones only and misses some. The sample carries around 70,000 clones, under 90% recorded once. Sequencing was carried out using PBMCs. This clonotype originated in a woman in her forties or fifties with colorectal cancer. J is TRBJ1-6 and V is TRBV12-3 or TRBV12-4; D gene uncertain. The chain's CDR3 is CASSLSNSPLHF. CDR3 nucleotides: TGTGCCAGCAGTCTCAGTAATTCACCCCTCCACTTT.